This note documents a single T cell receptor beta chain sequence. This entry belongs to a study of identical twins. From the 5' RACE reads, TCRdb called clonotypes with MiXCR, one entry per CDR3 protein. The sample has 500,000 or so distinct CDR3 sequences, more than 13% seen once. Trimming stripped 4 bases from V and 3 bases from J, with 14 bases between. CDR3 length: 15 amino acids. Germline CDR1 SGHRS, CDR2 YFSETQ. The sample was also linked to a second study, of yellow fever vaccine responses in identical twins.

The TCR originated in a young woman in good health. Sequencing used CD4+ T cells sorted from blood. This chain joins TRBV5-1 and TRBJ2-1; possibly TRBD2 for D (6 bases). As DNA, the CDR3 is TGCGCCAGCAGCGCAAGCGGGTTATTCTACAATGAGCAGTTCTTC. This translates into CASSASGLFYNEQFF.